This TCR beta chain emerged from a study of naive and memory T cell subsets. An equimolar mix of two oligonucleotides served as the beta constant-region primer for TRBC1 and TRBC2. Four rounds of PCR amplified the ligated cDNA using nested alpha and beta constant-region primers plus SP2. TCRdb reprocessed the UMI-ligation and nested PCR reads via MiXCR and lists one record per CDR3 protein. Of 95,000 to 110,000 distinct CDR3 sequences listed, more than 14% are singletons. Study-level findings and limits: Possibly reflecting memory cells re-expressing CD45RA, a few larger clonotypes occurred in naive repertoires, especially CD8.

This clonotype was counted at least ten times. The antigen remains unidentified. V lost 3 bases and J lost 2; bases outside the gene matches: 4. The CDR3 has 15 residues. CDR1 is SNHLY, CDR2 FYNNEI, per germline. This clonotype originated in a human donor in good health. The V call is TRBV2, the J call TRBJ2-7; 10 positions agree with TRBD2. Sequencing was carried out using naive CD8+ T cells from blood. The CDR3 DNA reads TGTGCCAGCAGTGAGGGGACTAGCGCCACCTACGAGCAGTACTTC. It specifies CASSEGTSATYEQYF. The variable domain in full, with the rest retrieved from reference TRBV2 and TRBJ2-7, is EPEVTQTPSHQVTQMGQEVILRCVPISNHLYFYWYRQILGQKVEFLVSFYNNEISEKSEIFDDQFSVERPDGSNFTLKIRSTKLEDSAMYFCASSEGTSATYEQYFGPGTRLTVT.